The following is a T cell receptor (beta chain) sequence with its context. Its specificity is unknown. Other DNA variants within this sample encode the same CDR3. The data belong to a study of cytomegalovirus exposure and HLA in healthy donors. General study findings and limits: Among the sequence variants, a highly shared cluster was likely an artifact of sequencing.

Sampled while nominally healthy, donors likely had unrecorded immune exposures. PCR used 60 Vbeta primers and 13 Jbeta primers. Clones were sequenced by immunoSEQ multiplex PCR, and TCRdb holds only the in-frame ones, with some missing. This table has about 74,000 clones, approximately 70% appearing once. The V and J ends lost 10 bases and 1 base respectively, with 13 bases between them. The germline V gene encodes CDR1 MNHNS and CDR2 SASEGT. The CDR3 is 13 residues long. The sequence was obtained from a woman between 40 and 55 years old in good health and CMV-seropositive. Sample: PBMCs. The rearrangement links TRBV6-1 to TRBJ1-2; possibly TRBD1 for D (6 bases). CDR3 loop: CATRQGNNYGYTF. Written as DNA, the CDR3 is TGTGCCACCAGGCAGGGGAATAACTATGGCTACACCTTC.